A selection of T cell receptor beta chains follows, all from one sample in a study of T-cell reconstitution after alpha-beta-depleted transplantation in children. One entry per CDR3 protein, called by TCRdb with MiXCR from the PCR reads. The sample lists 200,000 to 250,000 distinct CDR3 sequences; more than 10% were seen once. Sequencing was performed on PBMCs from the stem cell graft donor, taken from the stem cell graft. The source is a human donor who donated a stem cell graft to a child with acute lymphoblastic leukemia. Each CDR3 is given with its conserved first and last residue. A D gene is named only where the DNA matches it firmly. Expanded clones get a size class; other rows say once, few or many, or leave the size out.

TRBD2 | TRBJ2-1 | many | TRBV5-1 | CASSFTTSSRLSFNEQFF | TGCGCCAGCAGCTTCACGACTAGCTCGCGTCTATCCTTCAATGAGCAGTTCTTC
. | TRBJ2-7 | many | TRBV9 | CASSVPYEQYF | TGTGCCAGCAGCGTTCCCTACGAGCAGTACTTC
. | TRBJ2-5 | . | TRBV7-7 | CASSKAGRGETQYF | TGTGCCAGCAGCAAAGCGGGCCGCGGAGAGACCCAGTACTTC
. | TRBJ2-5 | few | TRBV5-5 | CASSRGLTQGGETQYF | TGTGCCAGCAGCCGGGGCCTAACACAGGGAGGAGAGACCCAGTACTTC
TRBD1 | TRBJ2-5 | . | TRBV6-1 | CASSAPGTGRKTQYF | TGTGCCAGCAGTGCCCCCGGGACAGGGCGAAAGACCCAGTACTTC
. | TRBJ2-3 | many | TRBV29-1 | CSVTSTSADTQYF | TGCAGCGTGACGTCAACTTCGGCGGATACGCAGTATTTT
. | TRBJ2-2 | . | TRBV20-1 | CSASSGYGTGELFF | TGCAGTGCTAGTTCGGGGTACGGCACCGGGGAGCTGTTTTTT
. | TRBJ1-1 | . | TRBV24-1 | CATNKNRGDHPTPNTEAFF | TGTGCCACCAACAAAAATAGAGGGGACCATCCCACCCCCAACACTGAAGCTTTCTTT
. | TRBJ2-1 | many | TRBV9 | CASSPSPGLYNEQFF | TGTGCCAGCAGCCCAAGTCCAGGCCTATACAATGAGCAGTTCTTC
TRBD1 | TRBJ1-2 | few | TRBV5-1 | CASSLDHGQGTF | TGCGCCAGCAGCTTGGACCATGGACAGGGTACCTTC
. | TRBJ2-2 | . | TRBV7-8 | CASSRDLLIRNTGALFF | TGTGCCAGCAGCCGAGACTTGCTTATCCGGAACACCGGGGCGCTGTTTTTT
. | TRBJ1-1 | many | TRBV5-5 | CASRRGVGNTEAFF | TGTGCCAGCAGACGGGGAGTTGGAAACACTGAAGCTTTCTTT
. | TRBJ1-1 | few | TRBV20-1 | CSAREGSLNTEAFF | TGCAGTGCTAGAGAGGGCAGTCTGAACACTGAAGCTTTCTTT
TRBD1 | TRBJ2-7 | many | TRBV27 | CASSLSDRAHEQYF | TGTGCCAGCAGTTTATCCGACAGGGCCCACGAGCAGTACTTC
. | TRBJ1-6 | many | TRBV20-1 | CSAREDSGGSPLHF | TGCAGTGCTAGAGAGGACTCGGGAGGATCACCCCTCCACTTT
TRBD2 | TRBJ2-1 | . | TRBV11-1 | CASSSPAGDPSSYNEQFF | TGTGCCAGCAGCTCCCCAGCGGGGGATCCAAGCTCCTACAATGAGCAGTTCTTC
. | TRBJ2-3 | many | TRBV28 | CASGLLTDTQYF | TGTGCCAGCGGCTTACTCACAGATACGCAGTATTTT
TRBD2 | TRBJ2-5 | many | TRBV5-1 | CASYRTSGETQYF | TGCGCCAGCTATCGGACTAGCGGGGAGACCCAGTACTTC
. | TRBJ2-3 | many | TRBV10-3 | CAIRDPGQRTDTQYF | TGTGCCATCAGGGACCCGGGACAACGCACAGATACGCAGTATTTT
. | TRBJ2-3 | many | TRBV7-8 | CASSRQGAYTDTQYF | TGTGCCAGCAGCCGCCAAGGGGCTTACACAGATACGCAGTATTTT
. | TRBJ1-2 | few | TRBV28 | CASSFARAYGYTF | TGTGCCAGCAGTTTCGCCAGGGCCTATGGCTACACCTTC
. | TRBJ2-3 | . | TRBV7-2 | CASSSFGLATDTQYF | TGTGCCAGCAGCTCCTTTGGCCTAGCCACAGATACGCAGTATTTT
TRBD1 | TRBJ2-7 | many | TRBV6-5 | CASSYRDRVWEQYF | TGTGCCAGCAGTTACCGGGACAGGGTCTGGGAGCAGTACTTC
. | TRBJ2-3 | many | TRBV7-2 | CASSLGLGFFTDTQYF | TGTGCCAGCAGCTTAGGGTTGGGCTTCTTCACAGATACGCAGTATTTT
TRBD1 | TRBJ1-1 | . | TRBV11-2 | CASSSGQVMNTEAFF | TGTGCCAGCAGCTCGGGACAGGTCATGAACACTGAAGCTTTCTTT
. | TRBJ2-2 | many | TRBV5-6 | CASSLGRTGELFF | TGTGCCAGCAGCCTTGGGAGGACCGGGGAGCTGTTTTTT
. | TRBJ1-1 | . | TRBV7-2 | CASSTSIGGMNTEAFF | TGTGCCAGCAGCACTTCGATCGGTGGTATGAACACTGAAGCTTTCTTT
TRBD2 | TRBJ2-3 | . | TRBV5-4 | CASSFLAGGKRPQRTQYF | TGTGCCAGCAGCTTTCTCGCGGGGGGGAAACGACCACAGAGGACGCAGTATTTT
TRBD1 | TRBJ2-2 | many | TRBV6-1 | CASSTAGTGPGELFF | TGTGCCAGCAGTACGGCCGGGACAGGGCCCGGGGAGCTGTTTTTT
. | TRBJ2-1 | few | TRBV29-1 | CSVGRDTYNEQFF | TGCAGCGTTGGCCGGGACACTTACAATGAGCAGTTCTTC
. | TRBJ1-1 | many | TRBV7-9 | CASSLVRALNTEAFF | TGTGCCAGCAGCTTAGTTCGGGCCTTGAACACTGAAGCTTTCTTT
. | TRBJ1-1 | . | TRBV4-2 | CPSSHDEGRTEAFF | TGTCCCAGCAGCCATGACGAGGGCCGGACTGAAGCTTTCTTT
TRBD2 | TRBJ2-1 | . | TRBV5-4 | CASSRIGTSGGPNEQFF | TGTGCCAGCAGCCGTATAGGGACTAGCGGGGGCCCCAATGAGCAGTTCTTC
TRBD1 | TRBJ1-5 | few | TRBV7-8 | CASSPRQGATRPQHF | TGTGCCAGCAGCCCGAGACAGGGGGCAACTCGGCCCCAGCATTTT
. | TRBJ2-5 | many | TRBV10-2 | CASNHITLARGIQETQYF | TGCGCCAGCAACCACATTACCCTAGCGCGAGGAATTCAAGAGACCCAGTACTTC
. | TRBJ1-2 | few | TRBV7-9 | CASSPPVGGGPDYGYTF | TGTGCCAGCAGCCCCCCGGTAGGTGGGGGCCCGGACTATGGCTACACCTTC
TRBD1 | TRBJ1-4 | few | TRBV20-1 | CSARGFRQGEPLGDEKLFF | TGCAGTGCTAGGGGGTTTCGACAGGGGGAACCTCTGGGGGATGAAAAACTGTTTTTT
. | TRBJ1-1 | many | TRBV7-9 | CASSLRQTAEAFF | TGTGCCAGCAGCTTACGACAAACGGCTGAAGCTTTCTTT
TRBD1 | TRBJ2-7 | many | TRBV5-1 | CASSSGTGIEQYF | TGCGCCAGCAGCTCCGGGACAGGGATCGAGCAGTACTTC
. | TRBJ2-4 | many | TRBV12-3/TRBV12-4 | CASSLSGGLAKNIQYF | TGTGCCAGCAGTTTAAGTGGGGGCCTAGCCAAAAACATTCAGTACTTC
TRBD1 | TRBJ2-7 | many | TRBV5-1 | CASSSRQGYEQYF | TGCGCCAGCAGCTCTAGACAGGGCTACGAGCAGTACTTC
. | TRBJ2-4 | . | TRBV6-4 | CARTSGDARIAKNIQYF | TGTGCCAGAACTTCAGGGGACGCCCGAATAGCCAAAAACATTCAGTACTTC
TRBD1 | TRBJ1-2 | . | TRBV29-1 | CSVGLGSDSPGQRGYGYTF | TGCAGCGTTGGATTAGGGTCAGACTCACCGGGACAGAGGGGCTATGGCTACACCTTC
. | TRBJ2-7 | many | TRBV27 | CASSRRLVSHEQYF | TGTGCCAGCAGTCGCAGACTAGTTTCCCACGAGCAGTACTTC
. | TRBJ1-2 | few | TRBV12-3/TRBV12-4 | CASSLGDSRSYGYTF | TGTGCCAGCAGTTTAGGGGACTCAAGGTCGTATGGCTACACCTTC
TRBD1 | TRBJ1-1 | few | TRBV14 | CASSLNRGRTEAFF | TGTGCCAGCAGCCTAAACAGGGGCCGGACTGAAGCTTTCTTT
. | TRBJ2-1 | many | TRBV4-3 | CASSQDPRDYNEQFF | TGCGCCAGCAGCCAAGATCCCAGGGACTACAATGAGCAGTTCTTC
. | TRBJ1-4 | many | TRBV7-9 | CASSHSRDNHEKLFF | TGTGCCAGCAGCCATAGCCGGGACAACCATGAAAAACTGTTTTTT
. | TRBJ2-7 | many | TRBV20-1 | CSVPGDGAYEQYF | TGCAGTGTCCCGGGAGATGGCGCCTACGAGCAGTACTTC
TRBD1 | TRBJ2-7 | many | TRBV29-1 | CSVDIQGAREQYF | TGCAGCGTTGATATTCAGGGGGCGCGCGAGCAGTACTTC
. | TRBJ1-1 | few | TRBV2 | CASNPRGPMNTEAFF | TGTGCCAGCAACCCTCGGGGCCCCATGAACACTGAAGCTTTCTTT
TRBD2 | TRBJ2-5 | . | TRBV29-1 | CSVEALAGGPRRETQYF | TGCAGCGTTGAGGCGCTAGCGGGAGGGCCTAGGCGAGAGACCCAGTACTTC
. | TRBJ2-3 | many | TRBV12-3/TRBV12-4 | CASSLARGFTDTQYF | TGTGCCAGCAGTTTAGCTAGGGGCTTCACAGATACGCAGTATTTT
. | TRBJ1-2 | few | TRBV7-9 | CASSATTGTFYGYTF | TGTGCCAGCAGCGCCACCACAGGGACTTTCTATGGCTACACCTTC
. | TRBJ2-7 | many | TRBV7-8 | CASSDGTVYEQYF | TGTGCCAGCAGCGACGGGACGGTCTACGAGCAGTACTTC
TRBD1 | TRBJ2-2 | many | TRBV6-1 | CASRRQGPGGELFF | TGTGCCAGCAGGAGACAGGGACCGGGCGGGGAGCTGTTTTTT
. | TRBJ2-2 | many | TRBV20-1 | CSARRYRSTGELFF | TGCAGTGCGCGCCGGTACAGATCAACCGGGGAGCTGTTTTTT